Listed below are T cell receptor beta chains from one sample, sequenced in a study of radiation and T cells in renal cell carcinoma. Only in-frame clones appear in the TCRdb table, and some are missing; sequencing was by immunoSEQ multiplex PCR. The sample consists of over 30,000 clones, 81% of them appearing once. Sequenced here: blood, sampled from a patient whose treatment included radiotherapy and nephrectomy. The source of these receptors is a man in his 60s with renal cell carcinoma. CDR3s leave out the opening cysteine and the closing phenylalanine or tryptophan.

V	CDR3
TRBV7-6	ASSTQGETQY
TRBV5-1	ASSLGQDSYEQY
TRBV4-1	ASSRPLGLAMETQY
TRBV10-3	AISESSEQF
TRBV9	ASSVGVSPGELF
TRBV4-1	ASSRGDYEQY
TRBV7-9	ASRPGLAGHEQF
TRBV9	ASSVEQGLTYEQY
TRBV7-9	ASSSGRATNEKLF
TRBV7-2	ASSLGAGGDTGELF
TRBV2	ASRTGGTGGYT
TRBV19	ASSMVGGWTPIQETQY
TRBV10-3	AISKRPTSWSYNEQF
TRBV4-2	ASSQASPSLGGGSYNEQF
TRBV7-8	ASSLAGGPYEQY
TRBV7-2	ASSEHLSGNTIY
TRBV5-5	ASSLRGINGYT
TRBV2	ASSLSSSWSFEKLF
TRBV2	ASPVLAGETQY
TRBV19	ASSRDRGQF
TRBV5-6	ASSLGTGGWGYT
TRBV30	AWSVGRGGRHEKLF
TRBV15	ATSRTGTGNSPLH
TRBV10-3	AISESSELEAF
TRBV2	ASAATPNTGELF
TRBV6-1	ASRPGQSYNEQF
TRBV9	ASSVGTSGIVGRELF
TRBV7-8	ASSYASTELNTEAF
TRBV7-9	ASRQPLNTEAF
TRBV27	ASSLVGGTGGEQY
TRBV29-1	SVEDFEKLF
TRBV9	ASSEWSGLGFTDTQY